The source of this TCR beta chain is a study of T cells after yellow fever vaccination. This CDR3 is 12 amino acids long. The germline gives CDR1 SNHLY, CDR2 FYNNEI. The V gene lost 3 bases and the J gene lost 4 bases, with 7 bases spanning the gap. Conversion of TCR transcripts into cDNA relied on 5'RACE template switching, which added a universal primer site and UMIs. MiXCR, applied by TCRdb to the 5' RACE reads, yields one record per CDR3 protein. The data show hundreds of thousands of distinct CDR3 sequences, with less than 15% seen just once and roughly 13% held by the top ten. This clonotype was found a few times.

The chain combines TRBV2 with TRBJ2-7, with a tentative D call TRBD2 (5 bases). The sequenced sample was PBMCs, obtained on the day of the yellow fever booster vaccination. The receptor was derived from a man under 40 who received the YFV17D yellow fever vaccine. CDR3 nucleotides: TGTGCCAGCAGTGAGCGGGCTTACGAGCAGTACTTC. As protein: CASSERAYEQYF.